The following is a TCR beta chain sequence with its context. This sample stems from a study of PD-L1 blockade in urothelial cancer. Overall study context: Atezolizumab was started by patients in 2014 at 1,200 mg intravenously every 3 weeks. The patients had undergone anywhere from 0 to 3 prior chemotherapy regimens. Blood was tested 3 weeks (second dose) and 6 weeks into treatment.

Generated by immunoSEQ multiplex PCR, the TCRdb table keeps only in-frame clones and is missing some. The sample holds about 83,000 clones, about 90% seen once. Peripheral blood mononuclear cells were collected from every patient before and during treatment, yielding between 1 and 8 samples per patient. The CDR3 covers 15 residues. Germline CDR1 and CDR2: SEHNR and FQNEAQ (reference sequence). V was clipped by 5 bases and J by 2 bases, with 14 bases between them. This clonotype was obtained from a woman in her 70s with urothelial cancer. The sequenced sample was PBMCs, obtained around atezolizumab (anti-PD-L1) treatment. The chain employs TRBV7-9 and TRBJ2-3, with D perhaps TRBD2 (6 bases). The CDR3 coding sequence is TGTGCCAGCAGCCTGGGACTGGCCCCCACAGATACGCAGTATTTT. The encoded protein is CASSLGLAPTDTQYF. Full variable domain (rest looked up from reference TRBV7-9 and TRBJ2-3): DTGVSQNPRHKITKRGQNVTFRCDPISEHNRLYWYRQTLGQGPEFLTYFQNEAQLEKSRLLSDRFSAERPKGSFSTLEIQRTEQGDSAMYLCASSLGLAPTDTQYFGPGTRLTVL.